A single sample gave rise to the 15 T cell receptor beta chains below, sequenced in a study of tumor-infiltrating lymphocytes in oesophageal squamous cell carcinoma. MiXCR was run by TCRdb on the PCR reads, yielding one entry per CDR3 protein. The sample yields about 21,000 distinct CDR3 sequences, 36% seen once. The specimen was esophageal tumor tissue. The receptors originated from a male donor with esophageal squamous cell carcinoma.

This rearrangement joins TRBV6-6 to TRBJ2-7; TRBD1 aligns across 8 bases. The end of the DNA is better explained by TRBJ2-5, so the J call may be wrong. Germline values: CDR1 MNHNY, CDR2 SVGAGI (reference sequence). This CDR3 has 13 amino acids. The CDR3 here is CASSPGGVETQYF. CDR3 in DNA: TGTGCCAGCAGCCCAGGGGGCGTGGAGACCCAGTACTTC.

This chain connects TRBV7-8 to TRBJ2-1, with TRBD2 matching over 7 bases. Germline V CDR1 and CDR2: SGHVS, FQNEAQ. Unmatched junction bases numbered 6, after V lost 2 bases and J lost 5 bases. This CDR3 is 15 amino acids long. The CDR3 region has the DNA TGTGCCAGCAGCTTATTGGCTAGCGGACACAATGAGCAGTTCTTC. Its translation is CASSLLASGHNEQFF.

This clonotype was picked up many times. The chain is built from TRBV5-6 and TRBJ1-3; TRBD1 matches at 9 bases. V was pared by 0 bases and J by 3 bases, with 1 base of the junction left unmatched. The CDR3 loop spans 15 amino acids. In germline, CDR1 is SGHDT, CDR2 YYEEEE. CDR3: CASSLGTGVGNTIYF. The CDR3 DNA reads as TGTGCCAGCAGCTTGGGGACAGGGGTTGGAAACACCATATATTTT.

This clonotype was seen ten or more times. The chain joins TRBV3-1 to TRBJ2-7; 13 bases fit TRBD2. After removal of 4 bases from V and 5 bases from J, the junction contained 11 bases not matched to a gene. CDR3 length equals 17 residues. CDR1 is LGHDT and CDR2 is YNNKEL in the germline V gene (reference sequence). CDR3 in amino acids: CASSLGTSGTGTDEQYF. As DNA, the CDR3 is TGTGCCAGCAGCCTTGGGACTAGCGGGACCGGGACAGACGAGCAGTACTTC.

The chain couples TRBV6-1 to TRBJ1-2, with D hard to call. V lost 6 bases to trimming and J lost 7 bases, with 18 bases between them. The CDR3 is made up of 14 amino acids. Germline values: CDR1 MNHNS, CDR2 SASEGT. CDR3 nucleotides: TGTGCCAGCAGCGCGACCCCGGAGTCTGGTGGCTACACCTTC. This codes for CASSATPESGGYTF.

As regards this clonotype: Because the CDR3 is missing its conserved closing phenylalanine or tryptophan, this is likely a read error. No DNA is shown, since the ends of the CDR3 on it are uncertain; the CDR3 is the one TCRdb lists. V usage is TRBV7-2 and J usage is TRBJ2-3; the DNA was not compared with TRBD1, the D call given in the table. The germline V gene has CDR1 SGHTA and CDR2 FQGNSA. The CDR3 numbers 17 amino acids, ends counted. CDR3 loop: CASSRDRSSSYEQYFGP.

This clonotype was counted ten times or more. The rearrangement links TRBV28 to TRBJ2-1; D may be TRBD2 (5 bases). This CDR3 comprises 12 residues. Per the germline V gene, CDR1 is MDHEN and CDR2 is SYDVKM. V was clipped by 5 bases and J by 8 bases, with 10 bases between them. The CDR3 coding sequence is TGTGCCAGCAGTGCGCCACTAGATGAGCAGTTCTTC. It yields the protein CASSAPLDEQFF.

This clonotype was found a few times. The rearrangement uses TRBV7-9 and TRBJ2-5, with D perhaps TRBD1 (5 bases). With the DNA end fitting TRBJ2-1 better, the J assignment may be wrong. The CDR3 length is 15 residues. Germline CDR1 is SEHNR and CDR2 is FQNEAQ (reference sequence). CDR3 residues: CASSSQTQGSGEQFF. The CDR3 coding sequence is TGTGCCAGCTCGTCTCAGACCCAGGGTTCCGGCGAGCAGTTCTTC.

By frequency in the sample, this clonotype is medium-sized. The chain combines TRBV7-9 with TRBJ2-5; D is possibly TRBD1 or TRBD2 (5 bases each). Germline CDR1 SEHNR, CDR2 FQNEAQ (reference sequence). Trimming removed 5 bases at V and 14 bases at J, with 15 bases between. This CDR3 region has 11 residues. In nucleotides, the CDR3 is TGTGCCAGCAGCCTCCCCGGGACGTTTTACTTC. It specifies CASSLPGTFYF.

This clonotype was recorded once. One end of the junction fails to match germline, which may point to a read error. The chain couples TRBV19 to TRBJ2-7; possible D gene TRBD2, 5 bases. Germline assignment: CDR1 LNHDA and CDR2 SQIVND (reference sequence). The CDR3 extends over 14 amino acids. Here the CDR3 reads CASRQPSNTGELYF. CDR3 in DNA: TGTGCCAGTAGACAGCCATCGAACACCGGGGAGCTGTACTTC.

This clonotype was seen more than once but under ten times. The chain recombines TRBV6-1 with TRBJ1-5, with 8 bases lining up with TRBD1. This CDR3 has 15 residues. Trimming took 4 bases from V and 0 from J; bases not matched to a gene: 2. Germline V gene data show CDR1 as MNHNS and CDR2 as SASEGT. The CDR3 DNA follows: TGTGCCAGCAGTGCAGGGGGCTATAGCAATCAGCCCCAGCATTTT. Translating it yields CASSAGGYSNQPQHF.

As regards this clonotype: This CDR3 is missing its conserved last phenylalanine or tryptophan, likely due to a read error. No DNA is shown, since the ends of the CDR3 on it are uncertain; the CDR3 is the one TCRdb lists. The V and J genes are TRBV7-6 and TRBJ2-2; no DNA check was done on the table's D call, TRBD1. Germline CDR1 reads SGHVS; CDR2 reads FNYEAQ. The CDR3 region is 15 residues in length, termini included. The CDR3 is CASSLAGVTPGSCSL.

This clonotype showed up many times. This rearrangement joins TRBV5-1 to TRBJ2-1; no clear D. This CDR3 region has 11 residues. Germline V gene data show CDR1 as SGHRS and CDR2 as YFSETQ. The V gene lost 3 bases and the J gene lost 7 bases, with 5 bases spanning the gap. In DNA form, the CDR3 reads TGCGCCAGCAGCTCGAGTAATGAGCAGTTCTTC. It translates to CASSSSNEQFF.

This clonotype has ten or more counts. A much larger clone differs by one base, so this may be a read error. The rearrangement links TRBV6-1 to TRBJ2-7; D unclear. Germline V CDR1 and CDR2: MNHNS, SASEGT. There are 11 residues in the CDR3. The V gene lost 6 bases and the J gene lost 7 bases, with 10 bases spanning the gap. Here the CDR3 reads CASRNYNEQYF. The DNA for the CDR3 is TGTGCCAGCAGAAACTACAATGAGCAGTACTTC.

Note on this clonotype: It is unclear where the CDR3 begins or ends on the DNA, so no DNA is shown, and the CDR3 is as TCRdb lists it. The chain recombines TRBV5-8 with TRBJ1-6; no check of the table's D call, TRBD1, against the DNA was made. The CDR3 comprises 16 residues, both ends counted. Germline CDR1 SGHTS, CDR2 YDEGEE. The CDR3 sequence is CASTLGAGASWLHLRF.